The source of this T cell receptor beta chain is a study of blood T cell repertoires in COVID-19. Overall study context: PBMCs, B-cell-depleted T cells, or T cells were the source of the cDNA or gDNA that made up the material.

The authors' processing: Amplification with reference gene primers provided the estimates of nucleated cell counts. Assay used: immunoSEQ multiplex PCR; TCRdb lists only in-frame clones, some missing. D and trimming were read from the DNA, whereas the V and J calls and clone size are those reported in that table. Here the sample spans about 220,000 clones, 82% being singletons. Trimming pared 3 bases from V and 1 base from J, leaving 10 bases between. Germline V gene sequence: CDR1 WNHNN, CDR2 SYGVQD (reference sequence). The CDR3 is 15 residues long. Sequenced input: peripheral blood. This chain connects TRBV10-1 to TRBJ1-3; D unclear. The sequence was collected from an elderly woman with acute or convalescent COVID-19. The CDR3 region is CASSDGPGSGNTIYF. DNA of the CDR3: TGCGCCAGCAGTGATGGACCGGGATCTGGAAACACCATATATTTT.